The 18 T cell receptor beta chains given below trace back to one sample, sequenced in a study of blood T cell repertoires in COVID-19. TCRdb keeps only in-frame clones here, not all; method: immunoSEQ multiplex PCR. The table lists 200,000 to 250,000 clones, 80% to 85% of them singletons. The sequencing input was peripheral blood. The receptors come from a woman aged 25 to 39 who had recovered from COVID-19.

This clone was seen only once. The CDR3 region is CASSLVGQTPRETQYF. The CDR3 DNA is TGTGCCAGCAGTTTAGTCGGACAGACCCCCCGAGAGACCCAGTACTTC. The chain carries TRBV28 and TRBJ2-5, with a tentative D call TRBD1 (6 bases). The CDR3 covers 16 residues. Trimming took off 2 bases at V and 4 bases at J, with 17 bases between the two ends. Germline V gene data show CDR1 as MDHEN and CDR2 as SYDVKM.

The chain links TRBV10-2 to TRBJ2-4, with D perhaps matching TRBD1 (5 bases). The V end lost 4 bases, the J end lost 2 bases, and 6 bases lay between the germline ends. Germline loops: CDR1 WSHSY, CDR2 SAAADI. CDR3 length: 13 residues. CDR3 sequence: CASSGQPKNIQYF. CDR3 nucleotides: TGCGCCAGCAGTGGACAGCCCAAAAACATTCAGTACTTC.

The chain couples TRBV5-5 to TRBJ1-5, with D possibly being TRBD1 (6 bases). The V and J ends lost 4 bases and 3 bases respectively, with 11 bases between them. From germline, CDR1 is SGHKS and CDR2 YYEKEE (reference sequence). The CDR3 is made up of 14 amino acids. The CDR3 coding sequence is TGTGCCAGCAGCACAGGGAGCAACAATCAGCCCCAGCATTTT. It specifies CASSTGSNNQPQHF.

The genes are TRBV5-1 and TRBJ1-2; a possible D gene is TRBD1 (5 bases). Germline CDR1 SGHRS, CDR2 YFSETQ. V was pared by 4 bases and J by 5 bases, with 18 bases between. The CDR3 covers 15 residues. For the CDR3, the DNA is TGCGCCAGCAGCCCGGAGGGGTCCAACTATTATGGCTACACCTTC. Its protein is CASSPEGSNYYGYTF.

The chain combines TRBV28 with TRBJ2-5; a weak D match, TRBD1 (6 bases). Germline V gives CDR1 MDHEN, CDR2 SYDVKM. This CDR3 contains 14 residues. V lost 3 bases and J 1 base, leaving 9 bases between the germline ends. The CDR3 region is CASSLGAAQETQYF. CDR3 in DNA: TGTGCCAGCAGTTTGGGGGCAGCCCAAGAGACCCAGTACTTC.

This chain connects TRBV7-9 to TRBJ2-1; possible D gene TRBD1, 5 bases. Trimming removed 5 bases from V and 7 bases from J, with 18 bases in between. The V gene's germline CDR1 is SEHNR and CDR2 FQNEAQ (reference sequence). The length of the CDR3 is 15 residues. This chain's CDR3 is CASSLSVTQGNEQFF. The CDR3 bases are TGTGCCAGCAGCCTCTCAGTTACTCAGGGTAATGAGCAGTTCTTC.

V gene TRBV6-5 combines with J gene TRBJ2-1; 9 bases line up with TRBD2. The CDR3 is made up of 13 amino acids. Trimming took 5 bases from V and 13 from J; bases not matched to a gene: 9. Germline CDR1 reads MNHEY; CDR2 reads SVGAGI. CDR3 amino acids: CASSLTTSGKQFF. The CDR3 DNA sequence: TGTGCCAGCAGTCTGACGACTAGCGGAAAACAGTTCTTC.

The J gene is TRBJ2-1, the V gene TRBV9; the match to TRBD2 covers 7 bases. The CDR3 is 13 residues long. Germline values: CDR1 SGDLS, CDR2 YYNGEE. V shed 4 bases and J 9 bases; nucleotides not matched to a gene: 7. The CDR3 loop is CASSPRGESEQFF. The DNA for the CDR3 is TGTGCCAGCAGCCCCCGGGGGGAAAGTGAGCAGTTCTTC.

The chain has TRBV5-6 and TRBJ1-5; D may be TRBD1 (6 bases). Germline V gene sequence: CDR1 SGHDT, CDR2 YYEEEE. CDR3 length: 14 residues. The V and J ends lost 4 bases and 2 bases respectively, with 10 bases between them. CDR3 residues: CASSLSGGNQPQHF. CDR3 DNA sequence: TGTGCCAGCAGCCTATCAGGGGGCAATCAGCCCCAGCATTTT.

This clone was seen more than once but under ten times. The chain has TRBV5-6 and TRBJ1-2; D gene unclear. Per germline, CDR1 SGHDT and CDR2 YYEEEE. The germline V and J ends were trimmed by 0 bases and 4 bases, with 10 bases remaining between them. CDR3 size: 14 residues. CDR3 coding DNA: TGTGCCAGCAGCTTGGCTGGAGCCCTCTATGGCTACACCTTC. Translated: CASSLAGALYGYTF. The variable domain in full, completed from reference TRBV5-6 and TRBJ1-2, reads DAGVTQSPTHLIKTRGQQVTLRCSPKSGHDTVSWYQQALGQGPQFIFQYYEEEERQRGNFPDRFSGHQFPNYSSELNVNALLLGDSALYLCASSLAGALYGYTFGSGTRLTVV.

The CDR3 region has the DNA TGTGCCAGCAGTTTAGTCGGTGAAAAACTGTTTTTT. It is translated as CASSLVGEKLFF. The chain joins TRBV12-3 or TRBV12-4 to TRBJ1-4, with no clear D. V was shortened by 1 base and J by 7 bases, with 4 bases between the two germline ends. There are 12 residues in the CDR3.

V usage is TRBV5-6 and J usage is TRBJ2-3; 12 bases are shared with TRBD2. The junction had 8 bases not matched to a gene; V was cut back by 2 bases and J by 7 bases. Germline CDR1 and CDR2: SGHDT and YYEEEE. The CDR3 is made up of 16 amino acids. CDR3 DNA: TGTGCCAGCAGCTTTAGGACTAGCGGGAAAGGGAATACGCAGTATTTT. Protein: CASSFRTSGKGNTQYF.

A single count supports this clone. Other nucleotide sequences from this sample produce the same CDR3. The chain uses TRBV5-4 and TRBJ2-3; 9 nucleotides align to TRBD2. The CDR3 extends over 15 amino acids. The junction had 0 bases not matched to a gene; V was cut back by 0 bases and J by 1 base. From germline, CDR1 is SGHNT and CDR2 YYREEE (reference sequence). The CDR3 spells CASSLGLAGTDTQYF. In DNA, the CDR3 is TGTGCCAGCAGCTTGGGACTAGCGGGCACAGATACGCAGTATTTT.

V gene TRBV27 combines with J gene TRBJ2-7; TRBD2 matches at 7 bases. Trimming took 6 bases from V and 3 from J; bases not matched to a gene: 11. This CDR3 is built from 15 residues. Germline CDR1 MNHEY, CDR2 SMNVEV (reference sequence). CDR3 protein: CASSRGASGFYEQYF. DNA for the CDR3: TGTGCCAGCAGCCGAGGGGCTAGCGGTTTCTACGAGCAGTACTTC.

The chain recombines TRBV28 with TRBJ1-1; TRBD1 agrees at 7 bases. CDR1 and CDR2 (germline): MDHEN, SYDVKM. This CDR3 has 16 amino acids. J was trimmed by 1 base and V by 3 bases; bases with no gene match: 8. As DNA, the CDR3 is TGTGCCAGCAGTTTCCCCCCCGGGACAGCGAACACTGAAGCTTTCTTT. Protein: CASSFPPGTANTEAFF.

The chain employs TRBV28 and TRBJ2-1; D remains unclear. Germline V gives CDR1 MDHEN, CDR2 SYDVKM. This CDR3 has 12 residues. V was trimmed by 3 bases and J by 4 bases, leaving 4 bases between them. In DNA, the CDR3 is TGTGCCAGCAGTTTCAGGTACAATGAGCAGTTCTTC. It yields the protein CASSFRYNEQFF.

The chain is built from TRBV7-2 and TRBJ2-5; no definite D call. The CDR3 length is 13 residues. V lost 6 bases, J lost 1 base, and 9 bases lay in between. Germline V gene lookup returns CDR1 SGHTA and CDR2 FQGNSA. Written as DNA, the CDR3 is TGTGCCAGCAGATTTTCCCTCCAAGAGACCCAGTACTTC. Translating gives CASRFSLQETQYF.

This chain links TRBV27 with TRBJ2-7, with 11 bases matching TRBD2. This CDR3 spans 13 amino acids. Germline V CDR1 and CDR2: MNHEY, SMNVEV (reference sequence). Trimming cost V 6 bases and J 6 bases; bases outside gene matches: 4. CDR3: CASRVAGGAEQYF. Written as DNA, the CDR3 is TGTGCCAGCAGAGTAGCGGGAGGGGCCGAGCAGTACTTC.